A single sample is the source of the 21 T cell receptor beta chains below, sequenced in a study of blood T cell repertoires in COVID-19. Clones were sequenced by immunoSEQ multiplex PCR, and TCRdb holds only the in-frame ones, with some missing. The sample holds some 130,000 clones, around four fifths seen once. Sequencing was carried out using peripheral blood. Receptors were obtained from an older man with acute or convalescent COVID-19.

This chain uses TRBV10-2 with TRBJ2-5, with 9 bases that match TRBD1. The length of the CDR3 is 13 residues. V shed 8 bases, J shed 2 bases, and the junction held 3 bases outside the gene matches. In germline, CDR1 is WSHSY, CDR2 SAAADI. The CDR3 coding sequence is TGCGCCAGCTCCGGGACAGGGCAAGAGACCCAGTACTTC. It codes for CASSGTGQETQYF.

The chain joins TRBV3-1 (or the pseudogene TRBV3-2) to TRBJ2-2; maybe TRBD1 (5 bases). The germline V gene encodes CDR1 LGHDT and CDR2 YNNKEL (reference sequence). Trimming took off 4 bases at V and 6 bases at J, with 9 bases between the two ends. The CDR3 has 13 residues. The CDR3 loop is CASSPGHSGELFF. The CDR3 DNA reads as TGTGCCAGCAGCCCCGGACATTCCGGGGAGCTGTTTTTT.

This clone appeared a few times. The rearrangement uses TRBV15 and TRBJ1-2, with D unclear. CDR1 and CDR2 from the germline V gene are LNHNV and YYDKDF (reference sequence). CDR3 size: 13 residues. Trimming left V 1 base short and J 8 bases short, with 11 bases between. As DNA, the CDR3 is TGTGCCACCAGCAGAGTCGGTGCTTGGGGCTACACCTTC. This encodes CATSRVGAWGYTF.

The chain carries TRBV5-1 and TRBJ1-4; D is possibly TRBD1 (6 bases). V was trimmed by 0 bases and J by 0 bases, leaving 12 bases between them. Germline loops: CDR1 SGHRS, CDR2 YFSETQ. This CDR3 region has 17 residues. CDR3 amino acids: CASSLAGGDATNEKLFF. CDR3 nucleotides: TGCGCCAGCAGCTTGGCGGGGGGCGACGCAACTAATGAAAAACTGTTTTTT.

The sample holds a few counts of this clone. The V call is TRBV11-2, the J call TRBJ2-5; TRBD1 aligns across 8 bases. J was trimmed by 4 bases and V by 0 bases; bases with no gene match: 4. The V gene's germline CDR1 is SGHAT and CDR2 FQNNGV. The CDR3 extends over 15 amino acids. The CDR3 here is CASSLDRGLGETQYF. For the CDR3, the DNA is TGTGCCAGCAGCTTAGACAGGGGGCTGGGAGAGACCCAGTACTTC.

This rearrangement joins TRBV11-2 to TRBJ1-2; TRBD1 matches at 7 bases. The CDR3 sequence is 15 residues long. In germline, CDR1 is SGHAT, CDR2 FQNNGV. The trim removed 7 bases at V and 6 bases at J, leaving 14 bases unmatched. The CDR3 DNA reads as TGTGCCAGCACTCGAGGAGAACAGGGGAAGAATGGCTACACCTTC. Translated: CASTRGEQGKNGYTF.

This CDR3 is CASSPIGLAGGPDNEQFF. The CDR3 DNA sequence: TGTGCCAGCAGCCCAATAGGTCTAGCGGGGGGGCCGGATAATGAGCAGTTCTTC. V and J are TRBV14 and TRBJ2-1; 12 bases fit TRBD2. The V gene end was trimmed by 4 bases and the J gene end by 7 bases; junction bases not matched to a gene: 14. The CDR3 consists of 18 residues. The germline gives CDR1 SGHDN, CDR2 FVKESK.

This chain links TRBV24-1 with TRBJ2-3; 9 nucleotides line up with TRBD1. The V and J ends lost 0 bases and 4 bases, in that order; junction bases with no gene match: 4. Germline lookup yields CDR1 KGHDR and CDR2 SFDVKD. This CDR3 spans 16 amino acids. Here the CDR3 reads CATSDLRDRVPDTQYF. As DNA, the CDR3 is TGTGCCACCAGTGATTTGAGGGACAGGGTACCAGATACGCAGTATTTT.

The chain recombines TRBV19 with TRBJ2-4; a weak D match, TRBD1 (6 bases). CDR1 and CDR2 from the germline V gene are LNHDA and SQIVND (reference sequence). CDR3 length equals 15 residues. The germline V and J ends were trimmed by 4 bases and 3 bases, with 13 bases remaining between them. Here the CDR3 reads CASSSIEGHKNIQYF. The CDR3 DNA follows: TGTGCCAGTAGTAGTATAGAGGGACACAAAAACATTCAGTACTTC.

This clone was detected only a few times. V and J are TRBV2 and TRBJ1-5, with 7 bases that match TRBD1. Germline V gives CDR1 SNHLY, CDR2 FYNNEI. Trimming at V came to 6 bases and at J to 0 bases, leaving 2 bases not matched to a gene. This CDR3 has 14 amino acids. For the CDR3, the DNA is TGTGCCAGCAGGACAGGGCTTAGCAATCAGCCCCAGCATTTT. Its protein is CASRTGLSNQPQHF. The full variable domain, in which reference TRBV2 and TRBJ1-5 provide the parts outside the CDR3, is EPEVTQTPSHQVTQMGQEVILRCVPISNHLYFYWYRQILGQKVEFLVSFYNNEISEKSEIFDDQFSVERPDGSNFTLKIRSTKLEDSAMYFCASRTGLSNQPQHFGDGTRLSIL.

This sequence joins TRBV5-1 and TRBJ2-2; 9 bases fit TRBD1. Germline V gene lookup returns CDR1 SGHRS and CDR2 YFSETQ. The CDR3 length is 14 residues. Losses at the gene ends were 4 bases for V and 6 bases for J; bases not matched to a gene: 4. CDR3 bases: TGCGCCAGCAGCATTGGACAGGGGCCCGGGGAGCTGTTTTTT. Translating it yields CASSIGQGPGELFF.

The rearrangement joins TRBV10-3 to TRBJ1-3; D not resolved. V shed 3 bases and J shed 5 bases, with 14 bases lying between them. The CDR3 spans 15 residues. Per the germline V gene, CDR1 is ENHRY and CDR2 is SYGVKD. CDR3 sequence (DNA): TGTGCCATCAGTGACAGTTACAGAATTAGAAACACCATATATTTT. Its translation is CAISDSYRIRNTIYF.

The chain uses TRBV7-8 and TRBJ1-2, with D perhaps matching TRBD1 (5 bases). Germline CDR1 SGHVS, CDR2 FQNEAQ. The CDR3 loop spans 15 amino acids. The V and J ends lost 0 bases and 7 bases respectively, with 15 bases between them. The CDR3 is CASSLATQGRRGYTF. CDR3 in DNA: TGTGCCAGCAGCTTAGCTACTCAGGGTCGGCGTGGCTACACCTTC.

The genes are TRBV2 and TRBJ1-6; D uncertain. Germline CDR1 SNHLY, CDR2 FYNNEI. With 6 bases removed from V and 6 bases from J, the gap between germline ends came to 15 bases. The CDR3 is 15 amino acids. CDR3 DNA: TGTGCCAGCAGCGCCGATGCGGGGAGTAATTCACCCCTCCACTTT. Amino acid sequence: CASSADAGSNSPLHF.

This clone was detected a few times. This chain's CDR3 is CAISEGRSSGGQETQYF. The CDR3 DNA follows: TGTGCCATCAGTGAGGGAAGGTCTAGCGGGGGCCAAGAGACCCAGTACTTC. The J gene is TRBJ2-5, the V gene TRBV10-3, with 10 nucleotides matching TRBD2. CDR3 length equals 17 residues. Germline V gene sequence: CDR1 ENHRY, CDR2 SYGVKD. J gave up 1 base and V 2 bases, and 7 bases lay outside the gene matches.

The rearrangement joins TRBV3-1 (or the pseudogene TRBV3-2) to TRBJ1-1, with 7 bases identical to TRBD1. There are 17 residues in the CDR3. Trimming cost V 4 bases and J 0 bases; bases outside gene matches: 11. The germline gives CDR1 LGHDT, CDR2 YNNKEL (reference sequence). The CDR3 here is CASSRQGEAIVNTEAFF. The CDR3 coding sequence is TGTGCCAGCAGCCGACAGGGAGAGGCCATTGTGAACACTGAAGCTTTCTTT.

The chain is built from TRBV6-1 and TRBJ1-5; 7 bases agree with TRBD1. The germline V gene encodes CDR1 MNHNS and CDR2 SASEGT. This CDR3 region has 15 residues. With V trimmed by 2 bases and J by 6 bases, 7 bases remained unmatched. CDR3 in DNA: TGTGCCAGCAGTGAAATGAGGGGGCAGGTTCAGCCCCAGCATTTT. This encodes CASSEMRGQVQPQHF.

The sample holds one count of this clone. V gene TRBV5-1 combines with J gene TRBJ1-1, with TRBD1 identical over 7 bases. This CDR3 region has 14 residues. V lost 2 bases to trimming and J lost 3 bases; unmatched junction nucleotides: 4. Germline CDR1 reads SGHRS; CDR2 reads YFSETQ. This CDR3 reads CASSLGQAYTEAFF. CDR3 coding DNA: TGCGCCAGCAGCTTAGGACAGGCTTACACTGAAGCTTTCTTT.

The V call is TRBV5-5, the J call TRBJ2-7, with D maybe TRBD1 (6 bases). V lost 4 bases to trimming and J lost 4 bases, with 15 bases between them. There are 14 residues in the CDR3. CDR1 and CDR2 (germline): SGHKS, YYEKEE (reference sequence). The CDR3 coding sequence is TGTGCCAGCAGCGCTTCACAGGGACCATACGAGCAGTACTTC. It specifies CASSASQGPYEQYF.

The chain uses TRBV2 and TRBJ2-1; 7 bases are a match to TRBD1. J was trimmed by 6 bases and V by 4 bases; bases with no gene match: 6. The CDR3 spans 14 residues. The V gene's germline CDR1 is SNHLY and CDR2 FYNNEI. The CDR3: CASSGQGWGNEQFF. CDR3 sequence (DNA): TGTGCCAGCAGTGGACAGGGTTGGGGCAATGAGCAGTTCTTC.

This clone appeared a single time. The V gene is TRBV3-1 (or the pseudogene TRBV3-2), the J gene TRBJ1-2, with 11 bases that match TRBD1. Trimming cost V 1 base and J 7 bases; bases outside gene matches: 5. The CDR3 runs to 15 residues. Germline CDR1 and CDR2: LGHDT and YNNKEL (reference sequence). Here the CDR3 reads CASSQGTGGAGGYTF. DNA of the CDR3: TGTGCCAGCAGCCAAGGGACAGGGGGCGCGGGTGGCTACACCTTC.